This is a list of T cell receptor beta chains from one sample in a study of cytomegalovirus exposure and HLA in healthy donors. The repertoire was sequenced with immunoSEQ multiplex PCR; TCRdb's copy has only in-frame clones and lacks some. The sample yields about 150,000 clones, about 88% seen once. Sequenced material: PBMCs. The receptors here all came from a woman between 18 and 29 years old in good health and CMV-seropositive. Each CDR3 is given with its conserved first and last residue. The D gene is left open where the match is weak. Size tells how often a clone was seen (once, few, many) or the class of an expanded clone, and some rows leave it out.

cdr3_aa | cdr3_nt | j_call | d_call | clone_size | v_call
CASSPGRGQTYPFYGYTF | TGCGCCAGCAGCCCTGGACGGGGACAGACCTATCCTTTCTATGGCTACACCTTC | TRBJ1-2 | TRBD1 | . | TRBV5-1
CASSLTGYDEKLFF | TGTGCCAGCAGCCTGACAGGGTATGATGAAAAACTGTTTTTT | TRBJ1-4 | TRBD1 | . | TRBV5-6
CASSNRQAGRNTGELFF | TGTGCCAGCAGTAACCGGCAAGCGGGGAGGAACACCGGGGAGCTGTTTTTT | TRBJ2-2 | TRBD2 | . | TRBV2
CASSKLAVDIQYF | TGTGCCAGCAGCAAACTAGCGGTCGACATTCAGTACTTC | TRBJ2-4 | TRBD2 | few | TRBV6-6
CASNEEPYNEQFF | TGTGCCAGCAATGAGGAGCCCTACAATGAGCAGTTCTTC | TRBJ2-1 | . | . | TRBV2
CASSLASDGSQPQHF | TGTGCCAGCAGCTTAGCAAGCGACGGGAGTCAGCCCCAGCATTTT | TRBJ1-5 | . | . | TRBV7-6
CASSLSGGATYEQYF | TGTGCCAGCAGCTTGAGCGGAGGGGCAACCTACGAGCAGTACTTC | TRBJ2-7 | . | . | TRBV11-2
CASSLEAVGTVNTGELFF | TGTGCCAGCAGCCTTGAGGCCGTGGGGACTGTGAACACCGGGGAGCTGTTTTTT | TRBJ2-2 | . | once | TRBV7-6
CASSVGTAPSSYEQYF | TGTGCCAGCAGTGTAGGGACAGCCCCTAGCTCCTACGAGCAGTACTTC | TRBJ2-7 | TRBD1 | . | TRBV6-1
CASSRGGQGASYEQYF | TGCGCCAGCAGCCGAGGGGGACAGGGGGCTTCCTACGAGCAGTACTTC | TRBJ2-7 | TRBD1 | . | TRBV4-1
CASSERDLGTDTQYF | TGTGCCAGCAGCGAGCGGGACCTGGGGACAGATACGCAGTATTTT | TRBJ2-3 | TRBD2 | few | TRBV2
CASSLVQASGANVLTF | TGTGCCAGCAGCTTGGTCCAGGCCTCTGGGGCCAACGTCCTGACTTTC | TRBJ2-6 | . | . | TRBV5-6
CASSPAGTEAFF | TGTGCCAGCAGCCCCGCGGGGACTGAAGCTTTCTTT | TRBJ1-1 | . | . | TRBV7-6
CASSVTGVGYGYTF | TGTGCCAGCAGTGTAACAGGGGTTGGCTATGGCTACACCTTC | TRBJ1-2 | TRBD1 | . | TRBV6-5
CAVQFALGGTIYF | TGTGCCGTACAGTTTGCCCTCGGGGGGACCATATATTTT | TRBJ1-3 | . | . | TRBV30
CASSPLSGTGGTDTQYF | TGTGCCAGCAGCCCCCTATCCGGGACAGGGGGCACAGATACGCAGTATTTT | TRBJ2-3 | TRBD1 | . | TRBV9
CAISAVGQGLNQPQHF | TGTGCCATCAGTGCGGTGGGACAGGGGTTGAATCAGCCCCAGCATTTT | TRBJ1-5 | TRBD1 | . | TRBV10-3
CASISQGSGNTIYF | TGTGCCAGCATCTCCCAGGGTTCTGGAAACACCATATATTTT | TRBJ1-3 | . | . | TRBV28
CASSPRGSGVRDEQYF | TGTGCCAGCAGTCCTCGCGGATCAGGGGTCAGGGACGAGCAGTACTTC | TRBJ2-7 | . | . | TRBV28
CASSLQGYGYTF | TGTGCCAGCAGCCTACAGGGCTATGGCTACACCTTC | TRBJ1-2 | . | . | TRBV5-6
CASTPFDRAGVEAFF | TGTGCCAGTACCCCATTCGACAGGGCGGGTGTCGAAGCTTTCTTT | TRBJ1-1 | TRBD1 | . | TRBV19
CASRVRGTNTGELFF | TGCGCCAGCAGAGTTCGAGGGACAAACACCGGGGAGCTGTTTTTT | TRBJ2-2 | . | . | TRBV5-1
CASSRAGTGLEEGYTF | TGTGCCAGCAGCAGGGCTGGGACAGGGTTGGAAGAAGGCTACACCTTC | TRBJ1-2 | . | . | TRBV21-1
CASSHDQGEQFF | TGTGCCAGCAGCCACGACCAGGGCGAGCAGTTCTTC | TRBJ2-1 | . | . | TRBV5-4
CATRGNYGYTF | TGTGCCACCCGAGGGAACTATGGCTACACCTTC | TRBJ1-2 | . | . | TRBV6-4
CASTGQGLVKPQHF | TGTGCCAGTACGGGACAGGGCCTTGTTAAGCCCCAGCATTTT | TRBJ1-5 | TRBD1 | . | TRBV19
CASSRTGLMNTEAFF | TGTGCCAGTAGTCGGACAGGCCTCATGAACACTGAAGCTTTCTTT | TRBJ1-1 | TRBD1 | . | TRBV19
CASSLGLQETQYF | TGTGCCAGCAGCCTGGGACTGCAAGAGACCCAGTACTTC | TRBJ2-5 | . | . | TRBV7-2
CASSPASGTGHKEQYF | TGTGCCAGCAGCCCCGCTTCTGGGACAGGCCATAAGGAGCAGTACTTC | TRBJ2-7 | TRBD1 | . | TRBV9
CASSYPLGGGDGKTQYF | TGCGCCAGCAGCTATCCGCTTGGCGGGGGGGACGGGAAGACCCAGTACTTC | TRBJ2-5 | TRBD2 | . | TRBV5-1
CASSIGRVPKNIQYF | TGTGCCAGTAGTATAGGGAGGGTACCCAAAAACATTCAGTACTTC | TRBJ2-4 | . | . | TRBV19
CASSFPTGGTDTQYF | TGTGCCAGCAGCTTCCCCACAGGGGGCACAGATACGCAGTATTTT | TRBJ2-3 | TRBD1 | . | TRBV7-8
CASSPGQGRVPLHF | TGCGCCAGCAGTCCAGGACAGGGGCGTGTACCCCTCCACTTT | TRBJ1-6 | TRBD1 | . | TRBV5-1
CASSPRTGGLDEQYF | TGTGCCAGCAGTCCCCGAACAGGGGGCTTGGACGAGCAGTACTTC | TRBJ2-7 | TRBD1 | . | TRBV28
CASSLAPGSGELFF | TGTGCCAGCAGCTTAGCCCCAGGGTCCGGGGAGCTGTTTTTT | TRBJ2-2 | . | . | TRBV7-2
CASSLGRSSGNTIYF | TGTGCCAGCAGCTTAGGACGGAGCTCTGGAAACACCATATATTTT | TRBJ1-3 | . | once | TRBV13
CASSLGTGSPLHF | TGTGCCAGCAGCTTAGGGACAGGGAGCCCCCTCCACTTT | TRBJ1-6 | TRBD1 | . | TRBV11-2
CASSFEGVTYGYTF | TGTGCCAGCAGCTTCGAGGGGGTTACCTATGGCTACACCTTC | TRBJ1-2 | . | . | TRBV5-4
CASSVGALKGAGDTQYF | TGTGCCAGCAGCGTTGGGGCTTTAAAGGGGGCGGGAGATACGCAGTATTTT | TRBJ2-3 | TRBD1 | . | TRBV9
CASSLGLPTSSDTQYF | TGTGCCAGCAGCTTGGGACTTCCCACCTCTTCAGATACGCAGTATTTT | TRBJ2-3 | . | . | TRBV5-6
CASSLGTGTSGANVLTF | TGTGCCAGCAGCTTAGGGACAGGGACCTCTGGGGCCAACGTCCTGACTTTC | TRBJ2-6 | TRBD1 | . | TRBV5-4
CASSVEPGATFNYGYTF | TGTGCCAGCAGCGTAGAACCAGGGGCGACTTTTAACTATGGCTACACCTTC | TRBJ1-2 | . | . | TRBV9